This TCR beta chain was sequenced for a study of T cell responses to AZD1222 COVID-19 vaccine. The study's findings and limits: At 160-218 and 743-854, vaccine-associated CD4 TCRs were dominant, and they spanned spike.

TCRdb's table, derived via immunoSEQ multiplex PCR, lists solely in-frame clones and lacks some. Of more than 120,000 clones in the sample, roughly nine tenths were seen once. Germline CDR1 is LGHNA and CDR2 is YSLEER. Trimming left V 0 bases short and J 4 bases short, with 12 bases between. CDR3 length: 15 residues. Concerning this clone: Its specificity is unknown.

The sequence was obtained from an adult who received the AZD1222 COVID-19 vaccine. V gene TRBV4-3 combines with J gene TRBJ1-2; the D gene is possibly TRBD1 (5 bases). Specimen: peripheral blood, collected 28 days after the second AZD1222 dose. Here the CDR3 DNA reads TGCGCCAGCAGCCAAGATAGGGGCGAATTCTATGGCTACACCTTC. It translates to CASSQDRGEFYGYTF.